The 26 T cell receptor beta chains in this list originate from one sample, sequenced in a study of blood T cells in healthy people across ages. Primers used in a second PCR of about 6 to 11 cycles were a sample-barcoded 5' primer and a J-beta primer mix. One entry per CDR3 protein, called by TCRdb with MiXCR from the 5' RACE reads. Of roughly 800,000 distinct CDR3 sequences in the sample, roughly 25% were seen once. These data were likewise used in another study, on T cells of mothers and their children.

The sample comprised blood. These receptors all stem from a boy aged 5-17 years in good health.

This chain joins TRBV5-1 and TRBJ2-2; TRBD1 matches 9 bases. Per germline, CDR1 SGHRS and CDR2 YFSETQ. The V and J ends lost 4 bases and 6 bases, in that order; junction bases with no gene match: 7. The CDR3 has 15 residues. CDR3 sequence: CASSMDRGSAGELFF. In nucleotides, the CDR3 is TGCGCCAGCAGCATGGACAGGGGATCGGCCGGGGAGCTGTTTTTT.

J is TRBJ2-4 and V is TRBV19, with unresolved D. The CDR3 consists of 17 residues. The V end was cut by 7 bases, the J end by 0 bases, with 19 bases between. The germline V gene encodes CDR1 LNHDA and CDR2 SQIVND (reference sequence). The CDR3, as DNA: TGTGCCAGTACCCAATCCCCGATACACCTAGCCAAAAACATTCAGTACTTC. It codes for CASTQSPIHLAKNIQYF.

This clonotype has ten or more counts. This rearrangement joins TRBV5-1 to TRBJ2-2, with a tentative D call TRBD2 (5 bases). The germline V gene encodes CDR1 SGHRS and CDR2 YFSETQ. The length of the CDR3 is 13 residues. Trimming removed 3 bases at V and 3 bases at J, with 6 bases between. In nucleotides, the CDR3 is TGCGCCAGCAGCTACGGGGACACCGGGGAGCTGTTTTTT. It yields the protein CASSYGDTGELFF.

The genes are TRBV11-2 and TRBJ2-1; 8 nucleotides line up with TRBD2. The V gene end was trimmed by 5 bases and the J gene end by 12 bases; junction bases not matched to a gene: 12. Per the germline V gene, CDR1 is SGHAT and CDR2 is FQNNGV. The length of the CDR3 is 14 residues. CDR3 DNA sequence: TGTGCCAGCAGCCTCCGGGCCACTAGCGGTGCGCAGTTCTTC. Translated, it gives CASSLRATSGAQFF.

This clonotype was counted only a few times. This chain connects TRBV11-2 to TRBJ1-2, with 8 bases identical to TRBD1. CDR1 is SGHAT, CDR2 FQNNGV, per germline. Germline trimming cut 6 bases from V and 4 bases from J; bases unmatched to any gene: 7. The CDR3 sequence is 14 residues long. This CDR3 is CASSPTGAVYGYTF. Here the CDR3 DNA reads TGTGCCAGCAGTCCGACAGGGGCAGTCTATGGCTACACCTTC.

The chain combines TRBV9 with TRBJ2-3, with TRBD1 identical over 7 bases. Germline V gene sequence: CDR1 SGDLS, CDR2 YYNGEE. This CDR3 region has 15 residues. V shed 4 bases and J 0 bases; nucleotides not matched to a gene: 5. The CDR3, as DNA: TGTGCCAGCAGCCCCGTCAGGGGGAGCACAGATACGCAGTATTTT. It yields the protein CASSPVRGSTDTQYF.

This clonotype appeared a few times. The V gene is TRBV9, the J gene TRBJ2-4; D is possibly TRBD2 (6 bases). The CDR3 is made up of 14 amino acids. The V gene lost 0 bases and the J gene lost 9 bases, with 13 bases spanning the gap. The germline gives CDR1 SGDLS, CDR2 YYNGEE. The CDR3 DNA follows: TGTGCCAGCAGCGTAGCTCAGGGACTGGGCATTCAGTACTTC. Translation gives CASSVAQGLGIQYF. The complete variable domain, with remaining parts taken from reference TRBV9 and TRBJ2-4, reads DSGVTQTPKHLITATGQRVTLRCSPRSGDLSVYWYQQSLDQGLQFLIQYYNGEERAKGNILERFSAQQFPDLHSELNLSSLELGDSALYFCASSVAQGLGIQYFGAGTRLSVL.

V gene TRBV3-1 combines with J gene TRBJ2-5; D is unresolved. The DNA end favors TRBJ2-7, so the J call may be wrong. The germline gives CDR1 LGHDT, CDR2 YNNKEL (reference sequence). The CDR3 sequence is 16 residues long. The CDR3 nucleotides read TGTGCCAGCAGCCAAGAAGGCAGACTTCAAACCTACGAGCAGTACTTC. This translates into CASSQEGRLQTYEQYF.

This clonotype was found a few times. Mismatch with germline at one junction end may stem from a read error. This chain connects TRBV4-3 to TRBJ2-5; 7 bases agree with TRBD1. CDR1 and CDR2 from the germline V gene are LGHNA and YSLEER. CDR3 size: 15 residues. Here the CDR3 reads CASSQGTGVQETRYF. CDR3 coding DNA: TGCGCCAGCAGCCAAGGAACAGGGGTCCAAGAGACCCGGTACTTC.

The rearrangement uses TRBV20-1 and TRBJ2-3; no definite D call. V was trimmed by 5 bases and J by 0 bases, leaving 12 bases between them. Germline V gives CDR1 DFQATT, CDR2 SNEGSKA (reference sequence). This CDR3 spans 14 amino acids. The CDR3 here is CSAPWQDSTDTQYF. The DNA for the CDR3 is TGCAGTGCTCCTTGGCAGGATAGCACAGATACGCAGTATTTT.

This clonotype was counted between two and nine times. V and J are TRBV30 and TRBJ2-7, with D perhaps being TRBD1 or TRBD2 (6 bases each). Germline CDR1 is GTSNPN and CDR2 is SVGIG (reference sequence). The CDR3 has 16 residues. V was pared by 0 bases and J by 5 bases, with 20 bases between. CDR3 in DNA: TGTGCCTGGAGTGTACTGGAACGGGGGCCGGGAAACGAGCAGTACTTC. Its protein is CAWSVLERGPGNEQYF.

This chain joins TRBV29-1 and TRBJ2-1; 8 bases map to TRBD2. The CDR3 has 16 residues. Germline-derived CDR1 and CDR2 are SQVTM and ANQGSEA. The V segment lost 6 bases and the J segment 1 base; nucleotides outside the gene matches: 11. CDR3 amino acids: CSVTGGLADSYNEQFF. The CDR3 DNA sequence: TGCAGCGTAACGGGCGGACTAGCTGATTCCTACAATGAGCAGTTCTTC.

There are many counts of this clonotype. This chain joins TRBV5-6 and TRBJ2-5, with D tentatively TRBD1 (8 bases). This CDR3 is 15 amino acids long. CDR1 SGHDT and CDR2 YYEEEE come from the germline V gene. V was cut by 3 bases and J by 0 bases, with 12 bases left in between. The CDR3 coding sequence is TGTGCCAGCAGCTCACAGGGGGGGTACCAAGAGACCCAGTACTTC. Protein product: CASSSQGGYQETQYF. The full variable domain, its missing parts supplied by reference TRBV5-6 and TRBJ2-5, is DAGVTQSPTHLIKTRGQQVTLRCSPKSGHDTVSWYQQALGQGPQFIFQYYEEEERQRGNFPDRFSGHQFPNYSSELNVNALLLGDSALYLCASSSQGGYQETQYFGPGTRLLVL.

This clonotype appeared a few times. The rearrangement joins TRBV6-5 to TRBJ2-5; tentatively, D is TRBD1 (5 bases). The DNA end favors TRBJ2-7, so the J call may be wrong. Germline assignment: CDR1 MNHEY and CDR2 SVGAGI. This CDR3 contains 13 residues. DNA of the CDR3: TGTGCCAGCAGTTACGTTCAGGGTAACGAGCAGTACTTC. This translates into CASSYVQGNEQYF.

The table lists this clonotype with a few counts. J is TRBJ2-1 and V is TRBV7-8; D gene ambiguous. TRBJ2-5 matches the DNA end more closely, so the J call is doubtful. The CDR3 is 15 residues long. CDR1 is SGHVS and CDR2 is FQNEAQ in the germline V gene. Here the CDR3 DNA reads TGTGCCAGCAGCCGCCGTCTCGACGCTGGGGAGACCCAGTACTTC. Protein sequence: CASSRRLDAGETQYF.

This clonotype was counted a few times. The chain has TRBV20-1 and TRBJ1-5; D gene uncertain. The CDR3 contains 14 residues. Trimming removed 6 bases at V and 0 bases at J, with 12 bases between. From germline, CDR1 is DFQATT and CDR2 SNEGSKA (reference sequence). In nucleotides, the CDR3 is TGCAGTGCAACGGACGGGGATAGCAATCAGCCCCAGCATTTT. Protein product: CSATDGDSNQPQHF.

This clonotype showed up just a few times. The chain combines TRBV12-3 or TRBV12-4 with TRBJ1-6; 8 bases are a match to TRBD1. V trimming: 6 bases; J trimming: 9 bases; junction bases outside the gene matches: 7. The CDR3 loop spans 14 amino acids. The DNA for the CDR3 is TGTGCCAGCAGAAAGGGACAGGAAGCTTCACCCCTCCACTTT. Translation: CASRKGQEASPLHF.

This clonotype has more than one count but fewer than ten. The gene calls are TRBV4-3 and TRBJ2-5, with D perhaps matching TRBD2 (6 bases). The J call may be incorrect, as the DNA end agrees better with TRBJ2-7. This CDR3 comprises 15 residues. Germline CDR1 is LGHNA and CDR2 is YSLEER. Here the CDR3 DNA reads TGCGCCAGCAGCCAAGATCGAGGAGGGGCCTACGAGCAGTACTTC. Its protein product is CASSQDRGGAYEQYF.

DNA of the CDR3: TGCAGTGCCGGGGACAGGGGGCGAGCGCAGTTCTTC. Translated, it gives CSAGDRGRAQFF. The chain joins TRBV20-1 to TRBJ2-1; 12 positions match TRBD1. CDR3 length: 12 amino acids. In germline, CDR1 is DFQATT, CDR2 SNEGSKA (reference sequence). Trimming at V came to 6 bases and at J to 12 bases, leaving 6 bases not matched to a gene.

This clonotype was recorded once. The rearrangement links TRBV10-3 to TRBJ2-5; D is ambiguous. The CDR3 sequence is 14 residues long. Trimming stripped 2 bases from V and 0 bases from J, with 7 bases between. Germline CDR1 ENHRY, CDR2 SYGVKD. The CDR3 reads CAISEGSYQETQYF. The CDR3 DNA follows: TGTGCCATCAGTGAGGGGTCGTACCAAGAGACCCAGTACTTC.

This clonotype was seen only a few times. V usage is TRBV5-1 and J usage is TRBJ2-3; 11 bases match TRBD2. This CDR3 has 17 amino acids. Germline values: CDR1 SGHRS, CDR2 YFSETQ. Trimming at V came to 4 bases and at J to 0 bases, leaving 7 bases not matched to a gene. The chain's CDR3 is CASSRGTSGVSTDTQYF. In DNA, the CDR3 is TGCGCCAGCAGCCGTGGGACTAGCGGAGTTAGCACAGATACGCAGTATTTT.

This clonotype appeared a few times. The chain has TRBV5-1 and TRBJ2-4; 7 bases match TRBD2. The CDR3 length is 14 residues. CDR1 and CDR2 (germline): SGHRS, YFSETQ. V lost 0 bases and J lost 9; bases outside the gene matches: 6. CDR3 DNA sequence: TGCGCCAGCAGCTTGGGCTCGGGACTATTCATTCAGTACTTC. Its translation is CASSLGSGLFIQYF.

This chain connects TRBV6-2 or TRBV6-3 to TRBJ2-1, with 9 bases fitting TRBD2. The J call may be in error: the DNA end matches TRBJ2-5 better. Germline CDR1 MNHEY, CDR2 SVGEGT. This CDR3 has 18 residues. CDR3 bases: TGTGCCAGCAGGGCGCGGACCTGGACTAGCGCCCTGCAAGAGACCCAGTACTTC. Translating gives CASRARTWTSALQETQYF.

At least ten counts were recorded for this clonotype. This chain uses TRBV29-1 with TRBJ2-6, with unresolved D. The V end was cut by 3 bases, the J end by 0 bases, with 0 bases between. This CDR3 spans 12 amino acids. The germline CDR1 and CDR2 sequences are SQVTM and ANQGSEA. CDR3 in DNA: TGCAGCGTTGACTCTGGGGCCAACGTCCTGACTTTC. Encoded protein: CSVDSGANVLTF.

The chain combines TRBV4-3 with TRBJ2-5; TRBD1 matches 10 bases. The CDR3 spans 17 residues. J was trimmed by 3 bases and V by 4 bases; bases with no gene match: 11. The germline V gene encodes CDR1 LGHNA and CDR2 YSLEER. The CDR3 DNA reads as TGCGCCAGCAGCCGCGCATTACCGGGGACAGGGGAAGAGACCCAGTACTTC. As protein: CASSRALPGTGEETQYF.

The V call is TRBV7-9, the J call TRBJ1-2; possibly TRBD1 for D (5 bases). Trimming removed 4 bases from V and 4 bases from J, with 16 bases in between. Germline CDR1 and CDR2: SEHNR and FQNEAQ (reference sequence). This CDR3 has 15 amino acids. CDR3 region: CASSSQSGRIYGYTF. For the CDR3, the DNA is TGTGCCAGCAGCTCCCAATCGGGACGTATCTATGGCTACACCTTC.